A single T cell receptor beta chain is shown here with its context. What it recognizes is unknown. For every donor, a draw yielded approximately 9.9 milliliters of peripheral blood. The second PCR ran roughly 6 to 12 cycles with a sample-barcoded 5' primer and J-beta primers. Using its own MiXCR run on the 5' RACE reads, TCRdb lists one record per CDR3 protein. The sample contains about a million distinct CDR3 sequences, 45% to 50% of which appear only once. V shed 4 bases and J 5 bases; nucleotides not matched to a gene: 7. Germline V gene data show CDR1 as MGHRA and CDR2 as YSYEKL. This CDR3 region has 15 residues. These data originate in a study of blood T cells in healthy people across ages. Points from the study as a whole: Higher naive T cell percentage went strongly together with higher TCR beta diversity. Donors of long life had a larger count of naive CD4+ cells and greater diversity than aged donors.

This clonotype was obtained from a man aged 25-40 years in good health. This rearrangement joins TRBV4-1 to TRBJ2-5, with TRBD1 matching over 10 bases. Material for sequencing was blood. CDR3 region: CASSPPGQGSETQYF. The CDR3 DNA reads TGCGCCAGCAGCCCTCCGGGACAGGGGAGCGAGACCCAGTACTTC.